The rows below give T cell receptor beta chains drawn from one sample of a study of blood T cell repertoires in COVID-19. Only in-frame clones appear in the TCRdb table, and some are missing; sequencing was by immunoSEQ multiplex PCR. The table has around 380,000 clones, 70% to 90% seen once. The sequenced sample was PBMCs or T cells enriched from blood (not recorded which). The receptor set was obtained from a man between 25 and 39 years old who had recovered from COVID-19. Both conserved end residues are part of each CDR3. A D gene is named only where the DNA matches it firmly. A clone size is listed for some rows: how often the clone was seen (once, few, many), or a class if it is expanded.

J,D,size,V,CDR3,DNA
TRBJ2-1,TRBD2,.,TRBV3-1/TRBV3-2,CASSLSGEGREQFF,TGTGCCAGCAGCCTTAGCGGGGAAGGGCGTGAGCAGTTCTTC
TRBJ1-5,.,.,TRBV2,CASNLGSFNQPQHF,TGTGCCAGCAACTTGGGCAGTTTCAATCAGCCCCAGCATTTT
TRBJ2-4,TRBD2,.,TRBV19,CASSGGARNIQYF,TGTGCCAGTAGCGGGGGGGCCCGAAACATTCAGTACTTC
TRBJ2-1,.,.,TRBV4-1,CASSQLRSSLYNEQFF,TGCGCCAGCAGCCAACTCCGATCTAGTCTTTACAATGAGCAGTTCTTC
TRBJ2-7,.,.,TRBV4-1,CASSHPRASGEQYF,TGCGCCAGCAGCCACCCTAGAGCATCGGGGGAGCAGTACTTC
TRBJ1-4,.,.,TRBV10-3,CAISESRSEKLFF,TGTGCCATCAGCGAGTCCAGGTCTGAAAAACTGTTTTTT
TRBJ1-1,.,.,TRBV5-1,CASSPTAGATEAFF,TGCGCCAGCAGCCCCACGGCGGGGGCCACTGAAGCTTTCTTT
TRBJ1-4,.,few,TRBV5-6,CASSFIGVTLEEKLFF,TGTGCCAGCAGCTTTATAGGGGTGACACTGGAGGAAAAACTGTTTTTT
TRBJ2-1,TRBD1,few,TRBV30,CAWNPTGSAVNEQFF,TGTGCCTGGAACCCGACAGGGAGTGCGGTAAATGAGCAGTTCTTC
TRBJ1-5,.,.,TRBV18,CASSPPGQPSGQPQHF,TGTGCCAGCTCACCACCGGGCCAGCCTTCTGGACAGCCCCAGCATTTT
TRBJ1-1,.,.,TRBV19,CASRRPADTEAFF,TGTGCCAGTAGGCGCCCAGCGGACACTGAAGCTTTCTTT
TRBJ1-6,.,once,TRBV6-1,CASSEQGWGNYNSPLHF,TGTGCCAGCAGTGAGCAGGGGTGGGGGAACTATAATTCACCCCTCCACTTT
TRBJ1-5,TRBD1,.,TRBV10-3,CAISGDSSNQPQHF,TGTGCCATCAGTGGGGACAGTAGCAATCAGCCCCAGCATTTT
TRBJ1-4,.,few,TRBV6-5,CASSLSGTTNEKLFF,TGTGCCAGCAGTTTATCAGGGACAACTAATGAAAAACTGTTTTTT
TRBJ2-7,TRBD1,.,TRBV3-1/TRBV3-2,CASSQGPVTGTHEQYF,TGTGCCAGCAGCCAAGGCCCCGTGACAGGGACCCACGAGCAGTACTTC
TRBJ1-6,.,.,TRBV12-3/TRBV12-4,CASSLARGSPLHF,TGTGCCAGCAGTTTAGCGCGGGGCTCACCCCTCCACTTT
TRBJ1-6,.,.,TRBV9,CASSPGLSSYNSPLHF,TGTGCCAGCAGCCCAGGGTTGAGCTCCTATAATTCACCCCTCCACTTT
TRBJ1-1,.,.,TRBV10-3,CAIKFRGGEAFF,TGTGCCATCAAGTTCCGGGGAGGAGAAGCTTTCTTT
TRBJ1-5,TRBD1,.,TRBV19,CASHMRTGANQPQHF,TGTGCCAGCCACATGCGGACAGGAGCCAATCAGCCCCAGCATTTT
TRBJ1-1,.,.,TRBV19,CASSLGHLNTEAFF,TGTGCCAGTAGTCTCGGACATTTGAACACTGAAGCTTTCTTT
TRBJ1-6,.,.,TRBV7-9,CASRSGTTSNSPLHF,TGTGCCAGCAGGTCCGGGACAACTTCTAATTCACCCCTCCACTTT
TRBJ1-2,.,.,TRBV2,CASRGSTTDFTVDGYTF,TGTGCCAGCAGGGGAAGCACGACGGACTTCACCGTAGATGGCTACACCTTC
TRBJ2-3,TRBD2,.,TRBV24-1,CATSGGGSTDTQYF,TGTGCCACCTCGGGCGGGGGTAGCACAGATACGCAGTATTTT
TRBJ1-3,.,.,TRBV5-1,CASSLSPDTSGNTIYF,TGCGCCAGCAGCTTGTCGCCGGACACCTCTGGAAACACCATATATTTT
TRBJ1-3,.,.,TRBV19,CASSISGMRNTIYF,TGTGCCAGTAGTATCTCGGGGATGAGAAACACCATATATTTT
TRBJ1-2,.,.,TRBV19,CASKYEANYGYTF,TGTGCCAGCAAGTACGAGGCTAACTATGGCTACACCTTC
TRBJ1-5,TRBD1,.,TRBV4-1,CASSQDFDRGGNQPQHF,TGCGCCAGCAGCCAAGATTTCGACAGGGGTGGCAATCAGCCCCAGCATTTT
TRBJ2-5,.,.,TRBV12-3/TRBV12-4,CASSLDSSETQYF,TGTGCCAGCAGCCTGGACAGTTCAGAGACCCAGTACTTC
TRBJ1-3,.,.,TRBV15,CATGGDRLRDTIYF,TGTGCCACCGGGGGGGATCGGTTAAGAGACACCATATATTTT
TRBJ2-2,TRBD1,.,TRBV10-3,CAISQTGVDITGELFF,TGTGCCATCAGCCAGACAGGGGTGGATATTACCGGGGAGCTGTTTTTT
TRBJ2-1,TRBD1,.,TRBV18,CASSPRRDRTSYNEQFF,TGTGCCAGCTCACCACGACGGGACAGGACCTCCTACAATGAGCAGTTCTTC
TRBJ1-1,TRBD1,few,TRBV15,CATSRDTNRGEF,TGTGCCACCAGCAGAGATACAAACAGGGGTGAGTTT
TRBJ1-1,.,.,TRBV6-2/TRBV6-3,CASNPGVGNTEAFF,TGTGCCAGCAACCCAGGGGTTGGGAACACTGAAGCTTTCTTT
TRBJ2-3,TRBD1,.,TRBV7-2,CASSSGRGTGRTDTQYF,TGTGCCAGCAGCTCCGGTCGGGGGACAGGCCGCACAGATACGCAGTATTTT
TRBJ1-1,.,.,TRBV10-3,CAISEWEAEAFF,TGTGCCATCAGTGAATGGGAGGCTGAAGCTTTCTTT
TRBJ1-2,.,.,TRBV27,CASSLSRGYGYTF,TGTGCCAGCAGTTTGTCCCGGGGTTATGGCTACACCTTC
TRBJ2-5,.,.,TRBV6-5,CASSPRDSRRETQYF,TGTGCCAGCAGTCCCCGGGACTCCCGGAGGGAGACCCAGTACTTC
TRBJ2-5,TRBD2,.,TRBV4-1,CASSQARGLGVETQYF,TGCGCCAGCAGCCAAGCTCGGGGACTAGGGGTCGAGACCCAGTACTTC
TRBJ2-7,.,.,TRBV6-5,CASSYGSRAYEQYF,TGTGCCAGCAGTTACGGGAGCAGAGCCTACGAGCAGTACTTC
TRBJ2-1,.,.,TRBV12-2,CASPTDTYSYNEQFF,TGTGCAAGTCCCACCGATACTTACTCCTACAATGAGCAGTTCTTC
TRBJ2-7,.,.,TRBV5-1,CASSLDRPSEQYF,TGCGCCAGCAGCTTGGACAGGCCCTCGGAGCAGTACTTC
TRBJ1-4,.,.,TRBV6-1,CASSEAGRGGEKLFF,TGTGCCAGCAGTGAAGCGGGCAGGGGCGGGGAAAAACTGTTTTTT
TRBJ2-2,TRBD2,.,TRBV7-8,CASSLRTSGGARELFF,TGTGCCAGCAGCCTGCGGACTAGCGGGGGGGCCAGGGAGCTGTTTTTT
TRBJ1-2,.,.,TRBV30,CAWSVQVYGYTF,TGTGCCTGGAGTGTACAGGTCTATGGCTACACCTTC
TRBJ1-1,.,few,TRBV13,CASSLWGDTEAFF,TGTGCCAGCAGCTTATGGGGGGACACTGAAGCTTTCTTT
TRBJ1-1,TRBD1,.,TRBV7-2,CASSLAKQGAEAFF,TGTGCCAGCAGCTTAGCGAAACAGGGGGCTGAAGCTTTCTTT
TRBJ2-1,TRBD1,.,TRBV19,CASSRDRVRDNEQFF,TGTGCCAGCTCGCGGGACAGGGTGCGGGACAATGAGCAGTTCTTC
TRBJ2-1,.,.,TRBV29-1,CSVAGLPRVTYNEQFF,TGCAGCGTCGCGGGACTCCCCAGGGTGACCTACAATGAGCAGTTCTTC
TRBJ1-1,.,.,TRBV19,CASSTNRYAFF,TGTGCCAGTAGTACTAACAGGTATGCTTTCTTT
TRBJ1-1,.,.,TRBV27,CASSFGQGNTEAFF,TGTGCCAGCAGTTTTGGGCAGGGGAACACTGAAGCTTTCTTT